What follows describes a single TCR beta chain. Its cognate antigen is unknown. The entry originates in a study of CXCR3-negative and CXCR3-positive naive CD8 T cells. Study-level information: The study obtained approximately 130 million TRB reads, about 1.5 +/- 0.3 million per library.

Each TRB cDNA library was prepared by 5' RACE (with UMI labels). TCRdb re-called the 5' RACE reads and shows each CDR3 protein once, DNA omitted. The table for this sample gives just over 60,000 distinct CDR3 sequences. Overall study results and limits: The study found comparably high diversity in both naive subsets and much lower diversity in memory CD8+ cells. TRBV-TRBJ usage was similar across naive CXCR3 subsets but distinct in memory cells.

There are 14 residues in the CDR3. In germline, CDR1 is LNHDA, CDR2 SQIVND (reference sequence). The V call is TRBV19, the J call TRBJ2-1; as DNA is missing, the TRBD2 call by TCRdb cannot be tested. The receptor was derived from a human donor in good health. Some clones in this sample may be carry-over from other donors' samples. Sequencing input: naive CXCR3- CD8+ T cells from blood. The subset was: CD45RO-CCR7+CD27+CD95- naive CD8+ T cells lacking CXCR3 (TNR3-). The CDR3: CASSQGLEFNEQFF. The full variable domain, rest sourced from reference TRBV19 and TRBJ2-1, is DGGITQSPKYLFRKEGQNVTLSCEQNLNHDAMYWYRQDPGQGLRLIYYSQIVNDFQKGDIAEGYSVSREKKESFPLTVTSAQKNPTAFYLCASSQGLEFNEQFFGPGTRLTVL.